These 3 T cell receptor beta chains originate from one sample sequenced in a study of regulatory T cells in long-lasting Graves disease. Time point indicated: persistent/refractory GD, antithyroid drugs over 5 years with positive TRAb. RNA extracted from PBMCs served as the sequencing template. HTBI primers from iRepertoire and Arm-PCR of CDR3 regions yielded the TCR beta libraries. MiXCR, run by TCRdb on the multiplex PCR reads, gives a single entry per CDR3 protein. The sample includes roughly 700,000 distinct CDR3 sequences, about 30% of them seen just once. The material was peripheral blood mononuclear cells (PBMCs), obtained when the disease was refractory, from a patient treated with antithyroid drugs. These receptors all stem from a female donor with Graves disease.

This clonotype occurred a few times. The genes are TRBV28 and TRBJ1-1, with TRBD1 identical over 11 bases. Trimming removed 3 bases from V and 1 base from J; junction bases left unmatched: 4. Germline CDR1 MDHEN, CDR2 SYDVKM. The CDR3 contains 16 residues. CDR3 sequence: CASSFRGQGANTEAFF. The CDR3, as DNA: TGTGCCAGCAGTTTCCGAGGACAGGGGGCGAACACTGAAGCTTTCTTT.

This clonotype has just a few counts. The chain uses TRBV6-1 and TRBJ1-1, with 9 bases lining up with TRBD1. The germline V gene has CDR1 MNHNS and CDR2 SASEGT. Germline trimming cut 4 bases from V and 7 bases from J; bases unmatched to any gene: 4. The CDR3 runs to 13 residues. The CDR3 loop is CASSGGQGGEAFF. CDR3 nucleotide sequence: TGTGCCAGCAGTGGGGGACAGGGCGGTGAAGCTTTCTTT.

The rearrangement joins TRBV5-6 to TRBJ1-1; no definite D call. In germline, CDR1 is SGHDT, CDR2 YYEEEE. The CDR3 runs to 15 residues. The V gene lost 2 bases and the J gene lost 1 base, with 12 bases spanning the gap. Here the CDR3 DNA reads TGTGCCAGCAGCTTCCCCCCGAGACCGAACACTGAAGCTTTCTTT. It codes for CASSFPPRPNTEAFF.